The source of this T cell receptor beta chain is a study of T-cell memory formation after mild COVID-19. Germline V gene data show CDR1 as MNHEY and CDR2 as SVGAGI. This CDR3 spans 15 amino acids. Trimming removed 2 bases at V and 5 bases at J, with 15 bases between. TCRdb processed the 5' RACE reads anew with MiXCR; each CDR3 protein has one entry. This sample has roughly 62,000 distinct CDR3 sequences, with 9.3% found just once. This clonotype was observed many times. The chain uses TRBV6-5 and TRBJ2-5, with unresolved D. The sequenced material came from PBMCs or a T cell subset sorted from them (not recorded which). The source is a man aged 18-30 years who had mild COVID-19 (a few samples of this study predate the infection). Cell type and time point are not known. CDR3 DNA: TGTGCCAGCAGTTACGGGATCTCCTCCGGGGAGACCCAGTACTTC. Translation: CASSYGISSGETQYF.